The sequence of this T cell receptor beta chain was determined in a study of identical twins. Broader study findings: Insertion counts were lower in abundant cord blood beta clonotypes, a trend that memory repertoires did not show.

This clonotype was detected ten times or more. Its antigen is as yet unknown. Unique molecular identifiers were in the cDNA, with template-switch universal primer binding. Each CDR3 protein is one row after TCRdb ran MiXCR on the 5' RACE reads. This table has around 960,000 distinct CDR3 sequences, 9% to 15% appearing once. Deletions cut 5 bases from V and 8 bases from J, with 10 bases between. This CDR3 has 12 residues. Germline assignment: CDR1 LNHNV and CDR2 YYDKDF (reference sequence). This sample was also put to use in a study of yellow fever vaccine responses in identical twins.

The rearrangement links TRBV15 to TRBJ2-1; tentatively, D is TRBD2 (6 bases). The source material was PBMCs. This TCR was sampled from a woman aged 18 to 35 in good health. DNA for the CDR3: TGTGCCACCAGCGGCACTAGCCATGAGCAGTTCTTC. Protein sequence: CATSGTSHEQFF.